The source of this T cell receptor (beta chain) is a study of PD-L1 blockade in urothelial cancer. The protocol was immunoSEQ multiplex PCR, while the TCRdb copy is restricted to in-frame clones and leaves out a portion. The data contain about 84,000 clones, more than 75% of them singletons. The CDR3 covers 12 residues. The V gene lost 0 bases and the J gene lost 6 bases, with 6 bases spanning the gap. The germline V gene encodes CDR1 SGHDT and CDR2 YYEEEE. The sample holds one count of this clone. The receptor was derived from a man in his 70s with urothelial cancer. Specimen: PBMCs, collected around atezolizumab (anti-PD-L1) treatment. The chain employs TRBV5-6 and TRBJ1-2; D is unclear. In DNA, the CDR3 is TGTGCCAGCAGCTTGGGAAACAATGGCTACACCTTC. Translation gives CASSLGNNGYTF.